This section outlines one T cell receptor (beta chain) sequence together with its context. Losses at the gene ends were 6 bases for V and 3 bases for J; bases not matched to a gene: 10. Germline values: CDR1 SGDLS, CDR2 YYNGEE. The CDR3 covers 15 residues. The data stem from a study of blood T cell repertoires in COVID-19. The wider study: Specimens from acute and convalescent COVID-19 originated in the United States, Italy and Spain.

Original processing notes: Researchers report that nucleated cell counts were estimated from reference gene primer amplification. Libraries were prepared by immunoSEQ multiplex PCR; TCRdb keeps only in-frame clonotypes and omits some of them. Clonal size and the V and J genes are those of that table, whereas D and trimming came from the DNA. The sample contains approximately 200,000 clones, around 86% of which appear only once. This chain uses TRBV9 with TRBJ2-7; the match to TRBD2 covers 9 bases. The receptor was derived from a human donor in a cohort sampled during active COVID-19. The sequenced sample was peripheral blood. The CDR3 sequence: CASNPSGNHHYEQYF. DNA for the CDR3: TGTGCCAGCAACCCTAGCGGGAATCACCACTACGAGCAGTACTTC.